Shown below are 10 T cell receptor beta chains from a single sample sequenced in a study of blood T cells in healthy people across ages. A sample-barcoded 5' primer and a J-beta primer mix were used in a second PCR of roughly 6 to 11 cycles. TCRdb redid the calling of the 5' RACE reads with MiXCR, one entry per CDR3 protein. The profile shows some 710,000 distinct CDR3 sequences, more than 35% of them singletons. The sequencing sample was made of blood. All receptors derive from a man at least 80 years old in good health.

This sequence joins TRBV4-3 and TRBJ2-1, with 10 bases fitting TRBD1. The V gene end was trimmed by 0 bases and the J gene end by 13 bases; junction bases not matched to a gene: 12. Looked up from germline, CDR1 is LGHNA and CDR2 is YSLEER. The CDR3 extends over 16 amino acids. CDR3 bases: TGCGCCAGCAGCCAAGATGGGGGGACAGGGGACGAGACCCAGTTCTTC. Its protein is CASSQDGGTGDETQFF.

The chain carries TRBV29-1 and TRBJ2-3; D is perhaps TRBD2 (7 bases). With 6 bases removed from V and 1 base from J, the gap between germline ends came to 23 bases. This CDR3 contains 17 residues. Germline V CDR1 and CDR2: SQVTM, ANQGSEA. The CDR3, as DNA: TGCAGCGTCCCCCCGAATTGGGGGGGGCCCGGCACAGATACGCAGTATTTT. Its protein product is CSVPPNWGGPGTDTQYF.

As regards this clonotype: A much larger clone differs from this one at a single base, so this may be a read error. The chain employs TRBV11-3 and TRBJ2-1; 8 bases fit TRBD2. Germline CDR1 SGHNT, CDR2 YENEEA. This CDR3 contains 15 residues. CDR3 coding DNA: TGTGCCAGCAGCTTAGAAGCGGGAGAACGAAATGAGCAGTTATTC. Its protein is CASSLEAGERNEQLF.

CDR3 loop: CACQTGGLAFF. The DNA of the CDR3 is TGTGCCTGCCAGACAGGGGGGCTAGCTTTCTTT. The chain recombines TRBV30 with TRBJ1-1; 9 bases map to TRBD1. There are 11 residues in the CDR3. V was pared by 6 bases and J by 10 bases, with 6 bases of the junction left unmatched. Germline CDR1 GTSNPN, CDR2 SVGIG (reference sequence).

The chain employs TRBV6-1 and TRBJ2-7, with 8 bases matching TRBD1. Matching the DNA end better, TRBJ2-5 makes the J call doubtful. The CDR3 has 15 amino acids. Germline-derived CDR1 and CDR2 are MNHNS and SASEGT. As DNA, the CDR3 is TGTGCCAGCAGTACCGACAGGGGTATTATTGCGACCCAGTACTTC. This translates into CASSTDRGIIATQYF.

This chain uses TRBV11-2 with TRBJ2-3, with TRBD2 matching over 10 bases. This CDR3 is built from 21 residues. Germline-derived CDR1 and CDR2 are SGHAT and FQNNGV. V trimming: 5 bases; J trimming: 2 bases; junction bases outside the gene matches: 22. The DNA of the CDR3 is TGTGCCAGCAGCCTAATCGCCCCAGCGGGAGGGCCTTGGTCCCCCACAGATACGCAGTATTTT. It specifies CASSLIAPAGGPWSPTDTQYF.

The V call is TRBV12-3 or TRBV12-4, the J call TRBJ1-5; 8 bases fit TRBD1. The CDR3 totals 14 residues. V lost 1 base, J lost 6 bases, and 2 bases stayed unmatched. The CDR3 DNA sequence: TGTGCCAGCAGTTTAGGGACAGGGACTCAGCCCCAGCATTTT. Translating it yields CASSLGTGTQPQHF.

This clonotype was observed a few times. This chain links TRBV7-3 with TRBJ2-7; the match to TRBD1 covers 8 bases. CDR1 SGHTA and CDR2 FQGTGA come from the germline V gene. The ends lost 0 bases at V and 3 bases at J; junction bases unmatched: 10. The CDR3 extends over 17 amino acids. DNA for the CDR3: TGTGCCAGCAGCTTAACAGGATGGCAGGGGACAGGCTACGAGCAGTACTTC. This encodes CASSLTGWQGTGYEQYF.

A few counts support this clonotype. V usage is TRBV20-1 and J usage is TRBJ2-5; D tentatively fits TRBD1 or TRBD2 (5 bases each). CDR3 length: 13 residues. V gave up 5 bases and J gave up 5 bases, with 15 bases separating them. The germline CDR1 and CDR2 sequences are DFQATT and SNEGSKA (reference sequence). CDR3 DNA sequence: TGCAGTGCTGAGGGGTTGTTAGGGGAGACCCAGTACTTC. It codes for CSAEGLLGETQYF.

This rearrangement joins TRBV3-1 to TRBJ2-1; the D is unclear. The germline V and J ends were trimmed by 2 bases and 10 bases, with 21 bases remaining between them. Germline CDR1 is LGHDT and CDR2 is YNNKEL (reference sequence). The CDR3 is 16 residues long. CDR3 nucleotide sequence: TGTGCCAGCAGCCAACTGTTTATGGGCCTCGGCCGGGAGCAGTTCTTC. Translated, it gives CASSQLFMGLGREQFF.